This T cell receptor beta chain appears in the sequencing data of a study of blood T cell repertoires in COVID-19. Looking at the study overall: Sites across the United States, Italy and Spain contributed samples from acute and convalescent COVID-19. Nucleic acid was either cDNA or gDNA, and it came from T cells, B-cell-depleted T cells, or PBMCs.

Patients of the Seattle cohort, enrolled during active infection, were followed longitudinally. Original processing notes: Estimation of nucleated cell counts relied on the amplification of reference gene primers. Profiled with immunoSEQ multiplex PCR; TCRdb holds only in-frame clones, not every one. Clone size and V and J calls were adopted from that table, with D and trimming inferred from the DNA. This table holds a few hundred thousand clones, around 83% found once. The germline V gene has CDR1 LGHDT and CDR2 YNNKEL (reference sequence). Trimming removed 0 bases from V and 5 bases from J; junction bases left unmatched: 16. The CDR3 has 19 amino acids.

This chain connects TRBV3-1 (or the pseudogene TRBV3-2) to TRBJ2-5, with TRBD1 matching 9 bases. The sequenced material came from peripheral blood. The sequence derives from a woman of 80 years or more with COVID-19, enrolled during active disease. The CDR3 coding sequence is TGTGCCAGCAGCCAAGACCGGCTGGTTGGGGACAGGGTCTGGGAGACCCAGTACTTC. This encodes CASSQDRLVGDRVWETQYF.